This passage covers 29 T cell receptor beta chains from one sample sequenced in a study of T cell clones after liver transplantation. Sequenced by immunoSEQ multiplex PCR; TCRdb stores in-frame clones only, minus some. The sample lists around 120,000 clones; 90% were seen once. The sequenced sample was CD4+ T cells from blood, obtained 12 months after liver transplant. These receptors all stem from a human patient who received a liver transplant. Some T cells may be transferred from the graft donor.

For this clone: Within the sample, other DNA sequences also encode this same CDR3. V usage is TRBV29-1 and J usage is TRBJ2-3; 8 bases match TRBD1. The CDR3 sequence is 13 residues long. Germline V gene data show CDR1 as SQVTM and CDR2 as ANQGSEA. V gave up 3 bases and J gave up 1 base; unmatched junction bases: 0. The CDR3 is CSVETGGTDTQYF. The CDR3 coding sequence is TGCAGCGTTGAGACAGGGGGCACAGATACGCAGTATTTT.

As DNA, the CDR3 is TGCGCCAGCAGTGAGGAGCCCACCTGGGGCTACGAGCAGTACTTC. This translates into CASSEEPTWGYEQYF. V and J are TRBV10-2 and TRBJ2-7; D unresolved. Germline CDR1 WSHSY, CDR2 SAAADI. This CDR3 comprises 15 residues. Trimming pared 2 bases from V and 3 bases from J, leaving 14 bases between.

DNA of the CDR3: TGTGCCAGCAGCTTAAATCCAGGGGATGCGGAGACCCAGTACTTC. This sequence encodes CASSLNPGDAETQYF. V usage is TRBV7-2 and J usage is TRBJ2-5; D perhaps matches TRBD1 (6 bases). V lost 2 bases and J lost 5, with 15 bases in between. This CDR3 contains 15 residues. Germline CDR1 and CDR2: SGHTA and FQGNSA. Using reference TRBV7-2 and TRBJ2-5 for the parts outside the CDR3, the full variable domain is GAGVSQSPSNKVTEKGKDVELRCDPISGHTALYWYRQSLGQGLEFLIYFQGNSAPDKSGLPSDRFSAERTGGSVSTLTIQRTQQEDSAVYLCASSLNPGDAETQYFGPGTRLLVL.

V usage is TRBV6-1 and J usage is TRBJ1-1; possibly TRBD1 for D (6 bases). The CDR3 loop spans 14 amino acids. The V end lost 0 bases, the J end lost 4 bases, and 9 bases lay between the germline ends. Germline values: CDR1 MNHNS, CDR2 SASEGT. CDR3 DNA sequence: TGTGCCAGCAGTGAAGCTTGGGGGCTCACTGAAGCTTTCTTT. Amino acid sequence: CASSEAWGLTEAFF.

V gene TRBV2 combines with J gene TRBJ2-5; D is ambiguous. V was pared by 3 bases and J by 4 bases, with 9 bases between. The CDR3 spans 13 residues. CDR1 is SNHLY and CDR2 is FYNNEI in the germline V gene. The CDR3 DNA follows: TGTGCCAGCAGTGATGTGCTAGGAGAGACCCAGTACTTC. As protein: CASSDVLGETQYF.

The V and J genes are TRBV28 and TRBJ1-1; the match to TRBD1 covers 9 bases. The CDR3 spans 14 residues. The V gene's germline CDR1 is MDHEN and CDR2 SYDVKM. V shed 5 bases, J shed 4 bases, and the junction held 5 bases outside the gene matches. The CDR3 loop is CASSGQGIGTEAFF. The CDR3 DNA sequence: TGTGCCAGCAGTGGACAGGGGATCGGCACTGAAGCTTTCTTT.

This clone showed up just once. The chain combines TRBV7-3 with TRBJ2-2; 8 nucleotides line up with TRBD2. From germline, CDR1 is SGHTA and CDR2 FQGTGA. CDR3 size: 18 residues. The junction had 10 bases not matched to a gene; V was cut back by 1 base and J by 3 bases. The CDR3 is CASSLNLVGSGDTGELFF. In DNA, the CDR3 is TGTGCCAGCAGCTTAAATCTCGTTGGTAGCGGGGACACCGGGGAGCTGTTTTTT.

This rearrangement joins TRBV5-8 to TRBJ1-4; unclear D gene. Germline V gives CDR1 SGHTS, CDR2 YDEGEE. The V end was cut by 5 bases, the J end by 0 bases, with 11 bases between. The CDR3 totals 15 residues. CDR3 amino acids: CASSTGRATNEKLFF. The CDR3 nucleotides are TGTGCCAGCAGTACGGGGAGAGCAACTAATGAAAAACTGTTTTTT.

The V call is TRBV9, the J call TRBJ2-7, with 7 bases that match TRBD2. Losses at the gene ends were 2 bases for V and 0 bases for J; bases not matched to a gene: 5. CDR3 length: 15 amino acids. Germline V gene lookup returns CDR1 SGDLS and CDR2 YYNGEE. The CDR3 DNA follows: TGTGCCAGCAGCGTCGGTAGCGGGCACTCCTACGAGCAGTACTTC. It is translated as CASSVGSGHSYEQYF.

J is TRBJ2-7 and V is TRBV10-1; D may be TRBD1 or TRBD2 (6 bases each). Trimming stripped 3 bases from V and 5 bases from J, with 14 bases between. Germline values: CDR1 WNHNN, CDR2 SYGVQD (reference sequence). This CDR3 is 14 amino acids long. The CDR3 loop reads CASSEWGARDEQYF. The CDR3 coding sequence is TGCGCCAGCAGTGAATGGGGGGCTCGGGACGAGCAGTACTTC.

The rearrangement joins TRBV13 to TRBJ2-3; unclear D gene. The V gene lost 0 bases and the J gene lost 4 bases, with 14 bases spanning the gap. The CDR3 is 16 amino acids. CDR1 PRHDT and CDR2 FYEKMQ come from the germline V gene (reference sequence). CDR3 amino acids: CASSLGPAYPSDTQYF. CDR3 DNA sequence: TGTGCCAGCAGCTTAGGTCCGGCCTACCCCTCAGATACGCAGTATTTT.

This CDR3 is CASSLGPQGAKNIQYF. The CDR3 bases are TGCGCCAGCAGCTTGGGACCTCAGGGGGCCAAAAACATTCAGTACTTC. The chain couples TRBV5-1 to TRBJ2-4, with D tentatively TRBD1 (6 bases). The germline V and J ends were trimmed by 0 bases and 1 base, with 11 bases remaining between them. The CDR3 is 16 amino acids. Per germline, CDR1 SGHRS and CDR2 YFSETQ.

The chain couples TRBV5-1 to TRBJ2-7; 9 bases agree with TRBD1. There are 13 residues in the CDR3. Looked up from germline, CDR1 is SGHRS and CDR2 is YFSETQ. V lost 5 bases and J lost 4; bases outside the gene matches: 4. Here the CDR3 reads CASRGTGSYEQYF. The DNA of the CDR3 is TGCGCCAGCAGAGGGACAGGGTCTTACGAGCAGTACTTC.

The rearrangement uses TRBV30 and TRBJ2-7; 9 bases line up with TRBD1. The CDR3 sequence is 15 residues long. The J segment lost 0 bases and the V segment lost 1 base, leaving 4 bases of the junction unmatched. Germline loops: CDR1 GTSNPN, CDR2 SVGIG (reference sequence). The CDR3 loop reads CAWSDGTGSSYEQYF. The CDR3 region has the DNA TGTGCCTGGAGTGATGGGACAGGGAGCTCCTACGAGCAGTACTTC.

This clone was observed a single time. The CDR3, as DNA: TGTGCCAGCAGCTTAGCGGGAGGATACAATGAGCAGTTCTTC. It codes for CASSLAGGYNEQFF. The chain is built from TRBV7-3 and TRBJ2-1; 8 positions agree with TRBD2. Germline-derived CDR1 and CDR2 are SGHTA and FQGTGA. The CDR3 loop spans 14 amino acids. Trimming at V came to 2 bases and at J to 4 bases, leaving 1 base not matched to a gene. Drawing the rest from reference TRBV7-3 and TRBJ2-1, the complete variable domain is GAGVSQTPSNKVTEKGKYVELRCDPISGHTALYWYRQSLGQGPEFLIYFQGTGAADDSGLPNDRFFAVRPEGSVSTLKIQRTERGDSAVYLCASSLAGGYNEQFFGPGTRLTVL.

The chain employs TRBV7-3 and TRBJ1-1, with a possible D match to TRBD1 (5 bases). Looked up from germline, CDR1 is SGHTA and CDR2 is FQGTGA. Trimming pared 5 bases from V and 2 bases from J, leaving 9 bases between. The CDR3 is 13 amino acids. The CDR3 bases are TGTGCCAGCAGCCGGGACGGAAACACTGAAGCTTTCTTT. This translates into CASSRDGNTEAFF.

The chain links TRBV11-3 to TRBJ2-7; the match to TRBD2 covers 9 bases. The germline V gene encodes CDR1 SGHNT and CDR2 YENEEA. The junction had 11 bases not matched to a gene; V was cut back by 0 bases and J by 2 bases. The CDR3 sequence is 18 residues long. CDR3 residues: CASSLDRKAGGAAYEQYF. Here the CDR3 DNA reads TGTGCCAGCAGCTTAGATCGCAAGGCGGGAGGGGCAGCCTACGAGCAGTACTTC. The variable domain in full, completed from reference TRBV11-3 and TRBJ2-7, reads EAGVVQSPRYKIIEKKQPVAFWCNPISGHNTLYWYLQNLGQGPELLIRYENEEAVDDSQLPKDRFSAERLKGVDSTLKIQPAELGDSAVYLCASSLDRKAGGAAYEQYFGPGTRLTVT.

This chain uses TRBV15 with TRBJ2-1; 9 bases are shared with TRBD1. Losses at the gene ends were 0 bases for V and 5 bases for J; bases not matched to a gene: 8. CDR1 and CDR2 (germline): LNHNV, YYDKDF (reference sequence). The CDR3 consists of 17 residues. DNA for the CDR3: TGTGCCACCAGCAGAGATTTGGGGGACAGGGACAACAATGAGCAGTTCTTC. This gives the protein CATSRDLGDRDNNEQFF.

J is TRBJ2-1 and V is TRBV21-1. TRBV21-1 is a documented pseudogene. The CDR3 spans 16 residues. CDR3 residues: CASSKAPGPALNEQFF. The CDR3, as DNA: TGTGCCAGCAGCAAAGCGCCGGGCCCGGCCCTCAATGAGCAGTTCTTC.

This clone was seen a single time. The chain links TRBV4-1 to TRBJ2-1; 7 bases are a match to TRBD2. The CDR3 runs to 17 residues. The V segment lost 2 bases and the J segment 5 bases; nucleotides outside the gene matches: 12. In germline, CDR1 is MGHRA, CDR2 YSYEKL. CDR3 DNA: TGCGCCAGCAGCCAACCACGTGGACTAGTGACGGACAATGAGCAGTTCTTC. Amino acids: CASSQPRGLVTDNEQFF.

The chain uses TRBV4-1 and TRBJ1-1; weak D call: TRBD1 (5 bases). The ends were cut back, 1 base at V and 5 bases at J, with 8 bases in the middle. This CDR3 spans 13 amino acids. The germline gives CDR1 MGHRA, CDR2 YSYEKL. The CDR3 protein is CASSQVGGTEAFF. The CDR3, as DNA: TGCGCCAGCAGCCAAGTGGGGGGGACTGAAGCTTTCTTT.

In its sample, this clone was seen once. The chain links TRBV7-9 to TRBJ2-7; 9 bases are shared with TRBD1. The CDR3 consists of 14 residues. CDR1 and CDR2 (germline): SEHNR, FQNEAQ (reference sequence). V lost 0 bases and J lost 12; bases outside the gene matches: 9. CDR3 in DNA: TGTGCCAGCAGCTTAGCGGGACAGGGCGAGGTAGGGTACTTC. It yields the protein CASSLAGQGEVGYF.

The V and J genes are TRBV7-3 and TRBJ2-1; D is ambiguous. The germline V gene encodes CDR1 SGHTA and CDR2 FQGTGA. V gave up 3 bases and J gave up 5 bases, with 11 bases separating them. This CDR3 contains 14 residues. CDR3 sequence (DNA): TGTGCCAGCAGCTTCAAATCGTGGGACAATGAGCAGTTCTTC. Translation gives CASSFKSWDNEQFF.

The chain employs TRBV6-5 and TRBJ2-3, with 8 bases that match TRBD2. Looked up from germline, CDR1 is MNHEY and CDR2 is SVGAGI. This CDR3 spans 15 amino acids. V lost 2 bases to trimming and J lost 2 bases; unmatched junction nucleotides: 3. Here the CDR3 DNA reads TGTGCCAGCAGTTACGCGGGAGGTCCCACAGATACGCAGTATTTT. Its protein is CASSYAGGPTDTQYF.

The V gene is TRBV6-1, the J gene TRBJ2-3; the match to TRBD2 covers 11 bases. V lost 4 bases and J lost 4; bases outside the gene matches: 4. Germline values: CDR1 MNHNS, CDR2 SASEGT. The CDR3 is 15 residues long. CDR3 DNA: TGTGCCAGCAGTGCCCTAGCGGGAGGTGCAGATACGCAGTATTTT. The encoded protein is CASSALAGGADTQYF.

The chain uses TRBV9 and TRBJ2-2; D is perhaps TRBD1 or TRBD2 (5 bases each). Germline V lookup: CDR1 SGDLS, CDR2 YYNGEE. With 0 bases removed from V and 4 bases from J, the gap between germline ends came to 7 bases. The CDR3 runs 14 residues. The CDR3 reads CASSVAGATGELFF. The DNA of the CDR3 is TGTGCCAGCAGCGTAGCCGGGGCCACCGGGGAGCTGTTTTTT. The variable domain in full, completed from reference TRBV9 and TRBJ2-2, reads DSGVTQTPKHLITATGQRVTLRCSPRSGDLSVYWYQQSLDQGLQFLIQYYNGEERAKGNILERFSAQQFPDLHSELNLSSLELGDSALYFCASSVAGATGELFFGEGSRLTVL.

Written as DNA, the CDR3 is TGTGCCAGCAGCCAATTGACTAGCGGAAACACCGGGGAGCTGTTTTTT. It translates to CASSQLTSGNTGELFF. The V gene is TRBV4-2, the J gene TRBJ2-2; TRBD2 aligns across 9 bases. The germline gives CDR1 LGHNA, CDR2 YNFKEQ. The junction had 3 bases not matched to a gene; V was cut back by 2 bases and J by 2 bases. This CDR3 comprises 16 residues.

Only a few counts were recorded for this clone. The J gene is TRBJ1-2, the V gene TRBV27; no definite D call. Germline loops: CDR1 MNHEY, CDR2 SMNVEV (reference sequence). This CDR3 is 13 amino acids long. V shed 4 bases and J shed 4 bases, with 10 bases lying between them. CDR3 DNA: TGTGCCAGCAGTTGGCCCTCGGGCTATGGCTACACCTTC. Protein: CASSWPSGYGYTF.

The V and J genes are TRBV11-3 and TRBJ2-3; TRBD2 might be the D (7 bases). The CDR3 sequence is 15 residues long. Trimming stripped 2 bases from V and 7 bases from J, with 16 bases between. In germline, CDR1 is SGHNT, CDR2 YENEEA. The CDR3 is CASSLIGGGGNTQYF. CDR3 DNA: TGTGCCAGCAGCTTAATTGGGGGCGGGGGAAATACGCAGTATTTT. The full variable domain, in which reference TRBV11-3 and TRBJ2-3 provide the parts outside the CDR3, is EAGVVQSPRYKIIEKKQPVAFWCNPISGHNTLYWYLQNLGQGPELLIRYENEEAVDDSQLPKDRFSAERLKGVDSTLKIQPAELGDSAVYLCASSLIGGGGNTQYFGPGTRLTVL.